This T cell receptor (beta chain) was retrieved from a study of shared clonotypes between healthy human individuals. General study findings and limits: Non-shared clonotypes had lower generation probabilities than those shared by all four donors. Memory subsets generally showed smaller estimated richness than naive subsets did.

Every donor was a Caucasian adult from Nashville, Tennessee. This clone showed up just once. What it binds is unknown. Only in-frame clones appear in the TCRdb table, and some are missing; sequencing was by immunoSEQ multiplex PCR. This sample has around 100,000 clones, with about 66% found just once. This CDR3 comprises 14 residues. Germline-derived CDR1 and CDR2 are MDHEN and SYDVKM. Trimming left V 2 bases short and J 7 bases short, with 15 bases between. The sequenced sample was memory CD8+ T cells sorted from blood. Sample subset: CD45RO+ cells pooled with CCR7-negative TemRA cells. The rearrangement links TRBV28 to TRBJ2-7, with a weak D call TRBD1 (6 bases). The clonotype comes from a woman aged 25-40 years in good health. CDR3 in amino acids: CASSLQGTGGEQYF. CDR3 DNA sequence: TGTGCCAGCAGTTTACAGGGGACGGGCGGGGAGCAGTACTTC.